The count of the clone carrying this T cell receptor beta chain is one. Clones were sequenced by immunoSEQ multiplex PCR, and TCRdb holds only the in-frame ones, with some missing. The repertoire holds about 99,000 clones, 91% seen once, with 45% in the top ten. This entry is derived from a study of T cell responses to AZD1222 COVID-19 vaccine. The germline gives CDR1 SGHAT, CDR2 FQNNGV. Trimming left V 5 bases short and J 2 bases short, with 16 bases between. CDR3 length equals 16 residues. This sequence originates from an adult in good health. Sequenced material: peripheral blood, taken on day 0 of AZD1222 vaccination. The chain recombines TRBV11-2 with TRBJ2-1, with D uncertain. The chain's CDR3 is CASSPTAMAAYNEQFF. The CDR3 DNA reads TGTGCCAGCAGCCCAACCGCCATGGCGGCCTACAATGAGCAGTTCTTC.